The following is a T cell receptor beta chain sequence with its context. Trimming took off 4 bases at V and 6 bases at J, with 24 bases between the two ends. This CDR3 is 17 amino acids long. Per germline, CDR1 SGDLS and CDR2 YYNGEE. This entry is derived from a study of blood T cell repertoires in COVID-19. Overall study context: Acute-phase and convalescent COVID-19 samples originated in the United States, Italy and Spain. T cells, B-cell-depleted T cells, or PBMCs supplied cDNA or gDNA.

Original data processing: By means of reference gene primer amplification, nucleated cell counts were estimated. Sequenced by immunoSEQ multiplex PCR; TCRdb stores in-frame clones only, minus some. V and J calls and clone size come straight from that table; D and trimming were deduced from the DNA. This sample has hundreds of thousands of clones, with about 87% found just once. The receptor's source is a woman under 30 with acute or convalescent COVID-19. Sequences were obtained from peripheral blood. The chain links TRBV9 to TRBJ2-3, with D perhaps matching TRBD2 (6 bases). CDR3 nucleotide sequence: TGTGCCAGCAGCCCTAAAAGAGGGGAGGTTTTGGGGGATACGCAGTATTTT. This codes for CASSPKRGEVLGDTQYF.